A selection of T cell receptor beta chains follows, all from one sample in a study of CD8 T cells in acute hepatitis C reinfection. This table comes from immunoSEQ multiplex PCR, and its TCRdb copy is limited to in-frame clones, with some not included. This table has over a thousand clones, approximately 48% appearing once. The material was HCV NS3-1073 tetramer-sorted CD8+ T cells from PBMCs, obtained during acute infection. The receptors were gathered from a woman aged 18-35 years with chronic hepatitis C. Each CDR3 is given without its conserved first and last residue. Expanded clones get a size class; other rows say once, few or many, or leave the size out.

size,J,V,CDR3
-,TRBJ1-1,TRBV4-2,ASSQEQGTGAF
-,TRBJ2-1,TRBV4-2,ASSQFTSGGYPNEQF
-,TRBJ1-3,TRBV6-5,ASSFSGTGNTIY
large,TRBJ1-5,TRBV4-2,ASSQEEGSPQH
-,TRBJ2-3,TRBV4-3,ASSQEVGAPGTQY
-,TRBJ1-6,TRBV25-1,ASSIGQGAPSPLH
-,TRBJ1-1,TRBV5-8,ASSQEEGTEAF
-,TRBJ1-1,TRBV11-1,ASSGGETEAF
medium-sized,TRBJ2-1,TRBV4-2,ASSQEMASGGGGEQF
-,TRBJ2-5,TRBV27,ASSDWTSGGYQETQY
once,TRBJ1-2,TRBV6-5,ASTYGQGVDYGYT
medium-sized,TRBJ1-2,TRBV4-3,ASSQEPTGVDGYT
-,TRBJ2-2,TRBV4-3,ASSQEVGAPGELF
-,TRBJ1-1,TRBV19,ASRDGWGEAF
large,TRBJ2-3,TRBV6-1,ASSDRSSGGYTDTQY
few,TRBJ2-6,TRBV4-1,ASSQDTAGVYGANVLT
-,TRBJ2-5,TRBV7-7,ASSPTGGPWETQY
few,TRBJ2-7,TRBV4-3,ASSQDWGTGAPYEQY